Included here is one TCR beta chain sequence, with context. These data belong to a study of control samples from healthy donors and cancer patients. Clones were read by immunoSEQ multiplex PCR, and TCRdb kept only the in-frame ones, dropping some. The sample contains just over 80,000 clones, 90% to 95% of which appear only once. Germline assignment: CDR1 ENHRY and CDR2 SYGVKD. V shed 7 bases and J shed 6 bases, with 10 bases lying between them. The CDR3 is 11 residues long. Sequencing was done on a sample of blood. The chain links TRBV10-3 to TRBJ2-7, with a possible D match to TRBD1 (5 bases). The TCR comes from a woman aged 18-35 years in good health. The CDR3 region is CAINRLGEQYF. The CDR3 nucleotides are TGTGCCATCAACAGGTTGGGCGAGCAGTACTTC.